This T cell receptor (beta chain) comes out of a study of T-cell memory formation after mild COVID-19. TCRdb independently ran MiXCR on the 5' RACE reads; one entry per CDR3 protein. The table has roughly 130,000 distinct CDR3 sequences, 15% to 20% seen once; the top ten hold approximately 15%. About this clonotype itself: Its antigen is not known.

V was trimmed by 3 bases and J by 2 bases, leaving 13 bases between them. The CDR3 covers 15 residues. The germline V gene has CDR1 SGHRS and CDR2 YFSETQ. Study findings and constraints: CD4+ clones that contracted lay mainly in CM and EM; CD8+ ones lay in EMRA.

The TCR originated in an adult woman who had mild COVID-19 (a few samples of this study predate the infection). Cell type and time point are not known. The specimen sequenced was PBMCs or a T cell subset sorted from them (not recorded which). The V and J genes are TRBV5-1 and TRBJ2-3, with D possibly being TRBD2 (5 bases). This CDR3 is CASSWWLADTDTQYF. The CDR3 DNA sequence: TGCGCCAGCAGCTGGTGGCTAGCCGACACAGATACGCAGTATTTT.